The 14 T cell receptor beta chains below were found in one sample sequenced in a study of CD8 T cells in Susac syndrome. An input of 0.5 to 1 ug of RNA was subjected to reverse transcription using random hexamers. MiXCR was run by TCRdb on the immunoSEQ multiplex PCR reads, yielding one entry per CDR3 protein. The table lists around 280,000 distinct CDR3 sequences, about 92% of them singletons. The sequencing input was CD4+ T cells from PBMCs. The receptors were sampled from a human donor with multiple sclerosis.

The chain combines TRBV20-1 with TRBJ1-4, with TRBD1 matching 11 bases. The CDR3 extends over 16 amino acids. Germline CDR1 and CDR2: DFQATT and SNEGSKA (reference sequence). Unmatched junction bases numbered 6, after V lost 6 bases and J lost 0 bases. CDR3 coding DNA: TGCAGTGCCACGGACAGGGGGCATTCAACTAATGAAAAACTGTTTTTT. Its translation is CSATDRGHSTNEKLFF.

The chain is built from TRBV6-6 and TRBJ2-1; D gene uncertain. Trimming shortened V by 2 bases and J by 1 base, and 9 bases separated the two germline ends. The length of the CDR3 is 15 residues. Per the germline V gene, CDR1 is MNHNY and CDR2 is SVGAGI (reference sequence). The CDR3, as DNA: TGTGCCAGCAGTTACGAGTTTGGGTCCTACAATGAGCAGTTCTTC. Its translation: CASSYEFGSYNEQFF.

The V and J genes are TRBV5-1 and TRBJ1-2, with 10 bases aligning to TRBD1. J gave up 7 bases and V 0 bases, and 9 bases lay outside the gene matches. Germline values: CDR1 SGHRS, CDR2 YFSETQ. The CDR3 runs to 16 residues. The CDR3 protein is CASSLGAGTGDSGYTF. The CDR3 DNA sequence: TGCGCCAGCAGCTTGGGGGCCGGGACAGGGGACTCTGGCTACACCTTC.

The chain couples TRBV27 to TRBJ1-5; D remains unclear. Trimming left V 5 bases short and J 0 bases short, with 8 bases between. The germline V gene encodes CDR1 MNHEY and CDR2 SMNVEV (reference sequence). The CDR3 sequence is 14 residues long. The CDR3 nucleotides read TGTGCCAGCAGTCTGCAGTATAGCAATCAGCCCCAGCATTTT. Its protein is CASSLQYSNQPQHF.

The rearrangement uses TRBV2 and TRBJ1-4, with D possibly matching TRBD1 (6 bases). V lost 5 bases to trimming and J lost 5 bases, with 12 bases between them. CDR3 length equals 14 residues. Germline assignment: CDR1 SNHLY and CDR2 FYNNEI. Written as DNA, the CDR3 is TGTGCCAGCAGTCCACCACAGGGAAATGAAAAACTGTTTTTT. Residues: CASSPPQGNEKLFF. Drawing the rest from reference TRBV2 and TRBJ1-4, the complete variable domain is EPEVTQTPSHQVTQMGQEVILRCVPISNHLYFYWYRQILGQKVEFLVSFYNNEISEKSEIFDDQFSVERPDGSNFTLKIRSTKLEDSAMYFCASSPPQGNEKLFFGSGTQLSVL.

In its sample, this clonotype was seen a few times. CDR3 DNA sequence: TGCAGTTCCCCGGGACAGGGGTCCTACGAGCAGTACTTC. Translation gives CSSPGQGSYEQYF. The chain is built from TRBV20-1 and TRBJ2-7; 10 bases fit TRBD1. CDR3 length: 13 residues. The germline V gene has CDR1 DFQATT and CDR2 SNEGSKA (reference sequence). Germline trimming cut 8 bases from V and 1 base from J; bases unmatched to any gene: 5.

V and J are TRBV10-3 and TRBJ2-7; D may correspond to TRBD1 or TRBD2 (5 bases each). Deletions cut 2 bases from V and 2 bases from J, with 7 bases between. This CDR3 comprises 13 residues. CDR1 is ENHRY and CDR2 is SYGVKD in the germline V gene. CDR3 residues: CAISEQGAYEQYF. DNA of the CDR3: TGTGCCATCAGTGAGCAGGGAGCCTACGAGCAGTACTTC.

The rearrangement links TRBV12-5 to TRBJ2-1; D may match TRBD1 or TRBD2 (6 bases each). Germline V gene sequence: CDR1 LGHNT, CDR2 FRNRAP. The V and J ends lost 9 bases and 4 bases respectively, with 22 bases between them. The CDR3 has 16 residues. The CDR3 nucleotides are TGTGCTAGGGGATTTAAAGGGGGGCATGGGTACAATGAGCAGTTCTTC. Its protein is CARGFKGGHGYNEQFF. The full variable domain, its missing parts supplied by reference TRBV12-5 and TRBJ2-1, is DARVTQTPRHKVTEMGQEVTMRCQPILGHNTVFWYRQTMMQGLELLAYFRNRAPLDDSGMPKDRFSAEMPDATLATLKIQPSEPRDSAVYFCARGFKGGHGYNEQFFGPGTRLTVL.

The chain is built from TRBV4-1 and TRBJ2-2; D perhaps matches TRBD1 (7 bases). Germline CDR1 is MGHRA and CDR2 is YSYEKL. V was shortened by 1 base and J by 5 bases, with 17 bases between the two germline ends. CDR3 size: 17 residues. The CDR3 DNA follows: TGCGCCAGCAGCCAAGCCATTGGAGGGGGCCGGACCGGGGAGCTGTTTTTT. As protein: CASSQAIGGGRTGELFF.

The CDR3 is CASSIMGNTEAFF. The CDR3 nucleotides are TGTGCCAGTAGTATCATGGGGAACACTGAAGCTTTCTTT. The V and J genes are TRBV19 and TRBJ1-1, with D hard to call. The CDR3 length is 13 residues. Trimming cost V 3 bases and J 1 base, with 6 bases left between them. CDR1 is LNHDA, CDR2 SQIVND, per germline (reference sequence). Variable domain in full (rest from reference TRBV19 and TRBJ1-1): DGGITQSPKYLFRKEGQNVTLSCEQNLNHDAMYWYRQDPGQGLRLIYYSQIVNDFQKGDIAEGYSVSREKKESFPLTVTSAQKNPTAFYLCASSIMGNTEAFFGQGTRLTVV.

This chain uses TRBV7-9 with TRBJ2-1; 10 bases line up with TRBD2. J was trimmed by 5 bases and V by 6 bases; bases with no gene match: 4. CDR3 length: 14 amino acids. Germline CDR1 reads SEHNR; CDR2 reads FQNEAQ (reference sequence). As DNA, the CDR3 is TGTGCCAGCAGTCCTAGCGGGAGAAACAATGAGCAGTTCTTC. Its protein is CASSPSGRNNEQFF.

The rearrangement links TRBV15 to TRBJ1-2, with a weak D call TRBD1 (5 bases). V was trimmed by 1 base and J by 4 bases, leaving 13 bases between them. Germline CDR1 reads LNHNV; CDR2 reads YYDKDF (reference sequence). There are 15 residues in the CDR3. The CDR3 is CATSRGLGQGYGYTF. The CDR3 region has the DNA TGTGCCACCAGCAGAGGTTTAGGGCAGGGCTATGGCTACACCTTC.

The rearrangement uses TRBV20-1 and TRBJ2-3; 9 bases agree with TRBD2. This CDR3 comprises 15 residues. The germline CDR1 and CDR2 sequences are DFQATT and SNEGSKA (reference sequence). V shed 0 bases, J shed 4 bases, and the junction held 5 bases outside the gene matches. The CDR3 bases are TGCAGTGCTAGAGATTCGACTAGCGGCTCAGATACGCAGTATTTT. Amino acids: CSARDSTSGSDTQYF.

The chain joins TRBV7-9 to TRBJ2-2; D is unclear. V shed 2 bases and J shed 6 bases, with 7 bases lying between them. The CDR3 is 13 residues long. Germline V gene lookup returns CDR1 SEHNR and CDR2 FQNEAQ (reference sequence). The CDR3 loop reads CASSLSGPGELFF. CDR3 coding DNA: TGTGCCAGCAGCTTATCCGGACCCGGGGAGCTGTTTTTT.